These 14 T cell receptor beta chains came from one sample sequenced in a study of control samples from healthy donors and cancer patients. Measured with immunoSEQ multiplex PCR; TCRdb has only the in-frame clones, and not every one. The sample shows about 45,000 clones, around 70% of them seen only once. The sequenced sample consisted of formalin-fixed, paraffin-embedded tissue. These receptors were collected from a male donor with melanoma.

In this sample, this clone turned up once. CDR3 in DNA: TGCGCCAGCAGCCTTTTCACAGATACGCAGTATTTT. Protein sequence: CASSLFTDTQYF. This sequence joins TRBV5-1 and TRBJ2-3; the D is unclear. The V and J ends lost 4 bases and 2 bases respectively, with 5 bases between them. The CDR3 contains 12 residues. Per the germline V gene, CDR1 is SGHRS and CDR2 is YFSETQ.

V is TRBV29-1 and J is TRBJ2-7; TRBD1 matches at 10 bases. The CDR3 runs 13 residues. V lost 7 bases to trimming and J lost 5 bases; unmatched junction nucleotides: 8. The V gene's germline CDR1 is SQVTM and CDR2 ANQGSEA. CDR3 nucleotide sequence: TGCAGCGCCCGGGACAGGGGTCAGAACGAGCAGTACTTC. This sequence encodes CSARDRGQNEQYF.

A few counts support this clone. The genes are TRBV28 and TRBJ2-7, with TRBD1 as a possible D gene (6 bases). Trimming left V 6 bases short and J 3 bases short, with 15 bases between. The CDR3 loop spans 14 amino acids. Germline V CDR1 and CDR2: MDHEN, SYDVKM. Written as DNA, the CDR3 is TGTGCCAGCAGCATGACCGGGACAAACTACGAGCAGTACTTC. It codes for CASSMTGTNYEQYF.

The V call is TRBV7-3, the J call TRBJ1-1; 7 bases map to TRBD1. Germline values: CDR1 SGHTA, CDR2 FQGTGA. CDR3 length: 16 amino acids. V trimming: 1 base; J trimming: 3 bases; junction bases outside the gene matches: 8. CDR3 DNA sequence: TGTGCCAGCAGCTTAATACGGGCAGGGGGAGACACTGAAGCTTTCTTT. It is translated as CASSLIRAGGDTEAFF.

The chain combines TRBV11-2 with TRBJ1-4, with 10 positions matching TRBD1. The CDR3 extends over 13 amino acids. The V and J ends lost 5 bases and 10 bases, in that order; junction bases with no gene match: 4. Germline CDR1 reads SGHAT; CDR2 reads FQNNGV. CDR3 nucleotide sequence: TGTGCCAGCAGCACGACAGGGGGCGGAAAACTGTTTTTT. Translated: CASSTTGGGKLFF.

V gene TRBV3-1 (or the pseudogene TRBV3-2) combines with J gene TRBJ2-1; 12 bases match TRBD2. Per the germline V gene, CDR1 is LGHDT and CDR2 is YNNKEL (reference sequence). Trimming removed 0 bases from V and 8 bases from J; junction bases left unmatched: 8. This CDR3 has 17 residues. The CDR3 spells CASSQDTRLAGVHEQFF. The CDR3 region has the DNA TGTGCCAGCAGCCAAGATACCCGACTAGCGGGAGTGCATGAGCAGTTCTTC.

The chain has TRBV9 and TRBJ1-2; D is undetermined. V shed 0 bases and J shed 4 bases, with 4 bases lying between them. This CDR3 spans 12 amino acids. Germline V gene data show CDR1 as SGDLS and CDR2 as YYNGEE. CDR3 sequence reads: CASSVDFYGYTF. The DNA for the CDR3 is TGTGCCAGCAGCGTAGACTTCTATGGCTACACCTTC.

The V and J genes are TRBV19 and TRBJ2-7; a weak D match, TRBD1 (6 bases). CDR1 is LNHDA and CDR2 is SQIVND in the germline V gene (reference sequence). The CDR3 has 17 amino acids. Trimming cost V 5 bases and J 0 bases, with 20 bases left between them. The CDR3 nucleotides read TGTGCCAGTAGTCGGGCAGGGGTCGAGCGGAACTCCTACGAGCAGTACTTC. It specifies CASSRAGVERNSYEQYF.

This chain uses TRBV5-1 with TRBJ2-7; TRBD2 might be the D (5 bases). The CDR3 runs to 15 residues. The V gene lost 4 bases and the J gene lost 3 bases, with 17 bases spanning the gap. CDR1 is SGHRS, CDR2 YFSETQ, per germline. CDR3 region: CASSISPTRDYEQYF. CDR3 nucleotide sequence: TGCGCCAGCAGCATTAGCCCAACCCGGGACTACGAGCAGTACTTC.

CDR3 bases: TGTGCCAGCAGCCCTGCGAGCGGGAGTTACGAGCAGTACTTC. The encoded protein is CASSPASGSYEQYF. This sequence joins TRBV3-1 (or the pseudogene TRBV3-2) and TRBJ2-7, with 8 bases lining up with TRBD2. The trim removed 4 bases at V and 4 bases at J, leaving 6 bases unmatched. Looked up from germline, CDR1 is LGHDT and CDR2 is YNNKEL (reference sequence). This CDR3 has 14 amino acids.

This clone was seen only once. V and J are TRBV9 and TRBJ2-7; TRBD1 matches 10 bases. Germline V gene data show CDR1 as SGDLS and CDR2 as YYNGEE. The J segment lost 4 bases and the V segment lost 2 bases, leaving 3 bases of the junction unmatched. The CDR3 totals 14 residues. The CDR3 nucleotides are TGTGCCAGCAGCGTGACAGGGGGCGAGTACGAGCAGTACTTC. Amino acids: CASSVTGGEYEQYF.

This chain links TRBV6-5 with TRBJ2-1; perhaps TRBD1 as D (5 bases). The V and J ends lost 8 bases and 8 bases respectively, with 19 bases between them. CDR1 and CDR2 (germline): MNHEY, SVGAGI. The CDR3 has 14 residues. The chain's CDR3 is CASEPGNQGYEQFF. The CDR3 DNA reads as TGTGCCAGCGAACCCGGCAACCAGGGTTATGAGCAGTTCTTC.

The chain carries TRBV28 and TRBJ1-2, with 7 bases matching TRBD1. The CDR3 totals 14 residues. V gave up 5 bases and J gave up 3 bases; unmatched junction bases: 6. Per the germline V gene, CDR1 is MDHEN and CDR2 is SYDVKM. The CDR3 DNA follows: TGTGCCAGCAGTCCACCGGGACAGTACTATGGCTACACCTTC. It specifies CASSPPGQYYGYTF.

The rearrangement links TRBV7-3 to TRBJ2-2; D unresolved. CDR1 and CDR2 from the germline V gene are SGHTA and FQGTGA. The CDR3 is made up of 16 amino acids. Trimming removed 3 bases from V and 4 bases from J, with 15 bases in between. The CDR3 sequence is CASSFRATSGTGELFF. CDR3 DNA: TGTGCCAGCAGCTTCCGGGCCACTTCGGGCACCGGGGAGCTGTTTTTT.